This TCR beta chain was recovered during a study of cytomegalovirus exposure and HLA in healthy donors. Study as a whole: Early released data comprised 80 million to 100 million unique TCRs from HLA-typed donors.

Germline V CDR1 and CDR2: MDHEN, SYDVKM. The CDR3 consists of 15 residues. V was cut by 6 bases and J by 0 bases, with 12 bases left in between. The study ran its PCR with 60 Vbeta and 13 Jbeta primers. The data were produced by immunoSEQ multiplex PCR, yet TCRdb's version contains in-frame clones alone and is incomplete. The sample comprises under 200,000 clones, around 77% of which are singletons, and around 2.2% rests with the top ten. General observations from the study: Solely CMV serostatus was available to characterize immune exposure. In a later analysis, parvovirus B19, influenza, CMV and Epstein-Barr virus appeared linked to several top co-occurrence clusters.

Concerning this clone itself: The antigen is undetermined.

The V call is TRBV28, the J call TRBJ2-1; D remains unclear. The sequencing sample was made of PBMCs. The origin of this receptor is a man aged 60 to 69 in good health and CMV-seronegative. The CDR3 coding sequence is TGTGCCAGCAGCTTCACGTCCAGCTCCTACAATGAGCAGTTCTTC. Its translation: CASSFTSSSYNEQFF. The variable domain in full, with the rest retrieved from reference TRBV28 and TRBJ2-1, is DVKVTQSSRYLVKRTGEKVFLECVQDMDHENMFWYRQDPGLGLRLIYFSYDVKMKEKGDIPEGYSVSREKKERFSLILESASTNQTSMYLCASSFTSSSYNEQFFGPGTRLTVL.